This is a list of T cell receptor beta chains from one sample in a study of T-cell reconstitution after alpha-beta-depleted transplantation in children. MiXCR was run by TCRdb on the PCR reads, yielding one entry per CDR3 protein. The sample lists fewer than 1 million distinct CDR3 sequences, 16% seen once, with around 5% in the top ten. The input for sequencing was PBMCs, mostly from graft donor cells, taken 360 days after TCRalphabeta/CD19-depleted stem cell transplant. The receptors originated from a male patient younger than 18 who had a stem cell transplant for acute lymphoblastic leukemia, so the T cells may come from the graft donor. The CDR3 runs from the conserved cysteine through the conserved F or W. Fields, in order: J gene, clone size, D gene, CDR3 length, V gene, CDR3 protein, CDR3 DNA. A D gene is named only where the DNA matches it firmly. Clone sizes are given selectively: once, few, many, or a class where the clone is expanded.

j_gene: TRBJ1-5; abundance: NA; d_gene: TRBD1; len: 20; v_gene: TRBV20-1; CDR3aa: CSARDSGGSGTTNPDQPQHF; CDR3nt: TGCAGTGCTAGAGATTCAGGGGGCAGCGGGACCACCAACCCAGATCAGCCCCAGCATTTT
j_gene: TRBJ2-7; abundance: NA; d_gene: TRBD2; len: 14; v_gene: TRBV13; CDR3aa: CASSHGLDAYEQYF; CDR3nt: TGTGCCAGCAGCCACGGACTAGATGCCTACGAGCAGTACTTC
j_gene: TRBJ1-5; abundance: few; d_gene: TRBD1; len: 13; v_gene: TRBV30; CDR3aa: CAWGQELNQPQHF; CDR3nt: TGTGCCTGGGGACAGGAGCTCAATCAGCCCCAGCATTTT
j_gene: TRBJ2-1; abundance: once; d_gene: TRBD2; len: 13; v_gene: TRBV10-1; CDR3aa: CASRGGRVDEQFF; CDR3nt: TGCGCCAGCAGGGGCGGGAGGGTCGATGAGCAGTTCTTC
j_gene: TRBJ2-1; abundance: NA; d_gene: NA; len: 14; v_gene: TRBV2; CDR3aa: CASIGGGDHNEQFF; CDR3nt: TGTGCCAGCATTGGGGGTGGGGACCACAATGAGCAGTTCTTC
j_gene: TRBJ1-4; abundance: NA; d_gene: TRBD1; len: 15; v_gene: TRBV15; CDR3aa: CATSRDSTGGEKLFF; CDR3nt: TGTGCCACCAGCAGAGATTCGACAGGGGGTGAAAAACTGTTTTTT
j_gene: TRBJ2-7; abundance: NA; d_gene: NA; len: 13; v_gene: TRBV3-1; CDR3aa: CASSHGASYEQYF; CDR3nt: TGTGCCAGCAGCCACGGGGCTTCCTACGAGCAGTACTTC
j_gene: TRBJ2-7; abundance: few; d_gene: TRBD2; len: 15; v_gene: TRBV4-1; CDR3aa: CASSGRLAGVYEQYF; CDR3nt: TGCGCCAGCAGCGGACGACTAGCGGGAGTATACGAGCAGTACTTC
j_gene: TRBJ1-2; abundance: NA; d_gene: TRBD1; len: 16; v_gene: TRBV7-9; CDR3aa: CASSFRTGGYNYGYTF; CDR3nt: TGTGCCAGCAGCTTCCGGACAGGAGGTTATAACTATGGCTACACCTTC
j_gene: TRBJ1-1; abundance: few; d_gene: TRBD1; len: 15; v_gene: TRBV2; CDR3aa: CASTPRGVWSTEAFF; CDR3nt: TGTGCCAGCACTCCCAGGGGGGTCTGGAGCACTGAAGCTTTCTTT
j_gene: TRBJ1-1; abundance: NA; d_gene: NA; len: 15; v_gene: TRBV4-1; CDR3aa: CASSQVVVRNTEAFF; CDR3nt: TGCGCCAGCAGCCAAGTAGTAGTCAGGAACACTGAAGCTTTCTTT
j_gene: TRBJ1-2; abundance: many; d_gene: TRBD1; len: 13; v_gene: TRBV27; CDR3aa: CASSFGTDYGYTF; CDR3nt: TGTGCCAGCAGTTTCGGGACAGACTATGGCTACACCTTC
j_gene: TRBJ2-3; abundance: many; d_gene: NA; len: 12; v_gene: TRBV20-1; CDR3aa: CSAREGPDTQYF; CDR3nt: TGCAGTGCTAGGGAGGGCCCAGATACGCAGTATTTT
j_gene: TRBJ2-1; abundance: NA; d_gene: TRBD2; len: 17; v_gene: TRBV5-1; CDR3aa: CASSLAPGTSSYNEQFF; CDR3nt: TGCGCCAGCAGCCTGGCCCCCGGGACTAGCAGCTACAATGAGCAGTTCTTC
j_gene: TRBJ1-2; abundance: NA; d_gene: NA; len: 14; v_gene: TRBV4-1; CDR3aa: CASSQPGRRYGYTF; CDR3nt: TGCGCCAGCAGCCAACCGGGACGCCGGTATGGCTACACCTTC
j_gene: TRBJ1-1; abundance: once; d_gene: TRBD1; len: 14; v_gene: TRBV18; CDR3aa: CASSPGQGRAEAFF; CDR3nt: TGTGCCAGCTCACCGGGACAGGGGAGAGCTGAAGCTTTCTTT
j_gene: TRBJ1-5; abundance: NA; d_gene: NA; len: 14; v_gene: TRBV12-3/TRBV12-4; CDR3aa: CASSLGDFYQPQHF; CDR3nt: TGTGCCAGCAGTTTGGGGGATTTTTATCAGCCCCAGCATTTT
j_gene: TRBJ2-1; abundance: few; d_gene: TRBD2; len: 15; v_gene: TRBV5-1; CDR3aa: CASRSGLAGGREQFF; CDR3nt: TGCGCCAGCAGGTCCGGCCTAGCGGGAGGTAGGGAGCAGTTCTTC
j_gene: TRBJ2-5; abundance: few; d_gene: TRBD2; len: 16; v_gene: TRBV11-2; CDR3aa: CASSLEGLAGAETQYF; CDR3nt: TGTGCCAGCAGCTTAGAGGGACTAGCGGGAGCGGAGACCCAGTACTTC
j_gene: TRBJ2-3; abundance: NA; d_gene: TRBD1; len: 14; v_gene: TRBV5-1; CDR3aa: CASSRGQGLDTQYF; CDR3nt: TGCGCCAGCAGCCGCGGACAGGGACTAGATACGCAGTATTTT
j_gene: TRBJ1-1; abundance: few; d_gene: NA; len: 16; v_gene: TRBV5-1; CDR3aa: CASSLDHYRVNTEAFF; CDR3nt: TGCGCCAGCAGCTTGGACCATTACAGGGTGAACACTGAAGCTTTCTTT
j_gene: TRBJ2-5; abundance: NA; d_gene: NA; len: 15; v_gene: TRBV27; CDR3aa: CASSLGGNGWETQYF; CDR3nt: TGTGCCAGCAGTTTAGGAGGCAACGGGTGGGAGACCCAGTACTTC
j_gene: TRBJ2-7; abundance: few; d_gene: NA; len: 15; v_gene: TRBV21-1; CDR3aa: CASSNGGGAAYEQYF; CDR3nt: TGTGCCAGCAGCAACGGAGGGGGGGCGGCGTACGAGCAGTACTTC
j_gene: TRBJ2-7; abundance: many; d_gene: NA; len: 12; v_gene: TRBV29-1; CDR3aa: CSFLTGRYEQYF; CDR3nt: TGCAGCTTTTTGACGGGGCGCTACGAGCAGTACTTC
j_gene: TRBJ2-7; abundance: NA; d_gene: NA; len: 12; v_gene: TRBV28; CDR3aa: CASTPGLHEQYF; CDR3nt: TGTGCCAGCACCCCGGGACTTCACGAGCAGTACTTC
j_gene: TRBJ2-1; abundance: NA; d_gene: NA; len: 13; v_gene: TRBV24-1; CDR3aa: CATSDEVYNEQFF; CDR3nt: TGTGCCACCAGTGATGAGGTCTACAATGAGCAGTTCTTC
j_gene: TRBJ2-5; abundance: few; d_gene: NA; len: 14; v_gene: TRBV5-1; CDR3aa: CASSLLSFQETQYF; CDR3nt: TGCGCCAGCAGCTTGTTAAGTTTCCAAGAGACCCAGTACTTC
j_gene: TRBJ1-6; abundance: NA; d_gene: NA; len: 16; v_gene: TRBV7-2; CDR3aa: CASSPWGGLGNSPLHF; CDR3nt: TGTGCCAGCAGCCCCTGGGGGGGGCTAGGTAATTCACCCCTCCACTTT
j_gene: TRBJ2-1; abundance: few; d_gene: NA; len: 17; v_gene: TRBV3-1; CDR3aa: CASSHNRAGPAYNEQFF; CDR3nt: TGTGCCAGCAGCCATAATAGGGCGGGTCCTGCCTACAATGAGCAGTTCTTC
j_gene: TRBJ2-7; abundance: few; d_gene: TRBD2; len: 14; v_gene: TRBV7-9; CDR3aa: CASSTASGAYEQYF; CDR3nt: TGTGCCAGCAGTACGGCTAGCGGGGCCTACGAGCAGTACTTC
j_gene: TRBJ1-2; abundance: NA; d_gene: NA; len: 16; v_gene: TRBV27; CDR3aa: CASSLLLTGTASGYTF; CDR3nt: TGTGCCAGCAGTTTACTGTTAACCGGGACCGCGTCTGGCTACACCTTC